This T cell receptor beta chain stems from a study of Graves' ophthalmopathy and Graves' hyperthyroidism. Diagnostic conclusions were grounded in clinical symptoms, serum thyroxine, TRAb, thyroid ultrasound and orbital computed tomography. TCR beta CDR3 regions were amplified from RNA transcripts. Following a first-round RT-PCR that used HTBI primers, a second-round multiplex PCR was carried out. TCRdb reprocessed the multiplex PCR reads via MiXCR and lists one record per CDR3 protein. The repertoire holds about 590,000 distinct CDR3 sequences, with under 45% as singletons. Germline CDR1 and CDR2: KGHSH and LQKENI. Trimming removed 6 bases from V and 5 bases from J; junction bases left unmatched: 18. The CDR3 spans 17 residues. The sample holds a few counts of this clonotype.

The chain recombines TRBV18 with TRBJ2-5; TRBD2 agrees at 7 bases. Sequenced input: peripheral blood or thyroid tissue (not recorded which). The sequence derives from an adult man with Graves' hyperthyroidism. The CDR3 DNA is TGTGCCAGCTCGGATGGACTAGTTGGTTTCGGGCGGGAGACCCAGTACTTC. Protein: CASSDGLVGFGRETQYF. The full variable domain, completed using reference TRBV18 and TRBJ2-5, is NAGVMQNPRHLVRRRGQEARLRCSPMKGHSHVYWYRQLPEEGLKFMVYLQKENIIDESGMPKERFSAEFPKEGPSILRIQQVVRGDSAAYFCASSDGLVGFGRETQYFGPGTRLLVL.